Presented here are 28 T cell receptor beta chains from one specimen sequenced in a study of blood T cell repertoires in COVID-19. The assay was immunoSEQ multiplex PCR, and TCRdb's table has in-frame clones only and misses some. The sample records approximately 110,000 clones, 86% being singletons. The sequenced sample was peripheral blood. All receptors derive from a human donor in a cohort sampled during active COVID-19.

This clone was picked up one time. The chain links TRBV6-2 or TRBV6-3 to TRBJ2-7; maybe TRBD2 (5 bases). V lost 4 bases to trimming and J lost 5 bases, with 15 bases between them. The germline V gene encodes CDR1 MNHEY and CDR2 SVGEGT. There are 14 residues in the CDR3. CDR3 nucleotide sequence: TGTGCCAGCAGTTTAGCGTTTTCTCCTAACGAGCAGTACTTC. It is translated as CASSLAFSPNEQYF.

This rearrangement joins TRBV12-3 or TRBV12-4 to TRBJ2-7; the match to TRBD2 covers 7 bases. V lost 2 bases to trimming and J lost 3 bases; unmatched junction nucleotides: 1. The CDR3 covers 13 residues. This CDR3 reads CASSLRGDYEQYF. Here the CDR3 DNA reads TGTGCCAGCAGTTTACGGGGGGACTACGAGCAGTACTTC.

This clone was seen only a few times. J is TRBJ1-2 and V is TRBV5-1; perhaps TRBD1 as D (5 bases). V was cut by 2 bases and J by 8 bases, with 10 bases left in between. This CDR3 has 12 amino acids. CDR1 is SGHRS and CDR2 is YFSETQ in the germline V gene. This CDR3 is CASSFGGDGYTF. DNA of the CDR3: TGCGCCAGCAGCTTCGGCGGGGACGGCTACACCTTC.

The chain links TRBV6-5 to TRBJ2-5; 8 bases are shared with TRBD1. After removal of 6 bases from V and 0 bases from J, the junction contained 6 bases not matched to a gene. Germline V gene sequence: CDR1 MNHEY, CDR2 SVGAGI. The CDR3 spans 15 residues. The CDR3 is CASRADRANQETQYF. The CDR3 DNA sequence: TGTGCCAGCAGGGCGGACAGGGCCAACCAAGAGACCCAGTACTTC.

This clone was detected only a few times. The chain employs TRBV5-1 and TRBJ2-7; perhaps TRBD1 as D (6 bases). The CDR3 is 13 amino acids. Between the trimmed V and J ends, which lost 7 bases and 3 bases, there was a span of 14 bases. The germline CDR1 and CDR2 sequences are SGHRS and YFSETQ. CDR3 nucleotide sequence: TGCGCCAGCCGCAGGAGACAGGACTACGAGCAGTACTTC. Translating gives CASRRRQDYEQYF. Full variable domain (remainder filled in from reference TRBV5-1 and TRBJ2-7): KAGVTQTPRYLIKTRGQQVTLSCSPISGHRSVSWYQQTPGQGLQFLFEYFSETQRNKGNFPGRFSGRQFSNSRSEMNVSTLELGDSALYLCASRRRQDYEQYFGPGTRLTVT.

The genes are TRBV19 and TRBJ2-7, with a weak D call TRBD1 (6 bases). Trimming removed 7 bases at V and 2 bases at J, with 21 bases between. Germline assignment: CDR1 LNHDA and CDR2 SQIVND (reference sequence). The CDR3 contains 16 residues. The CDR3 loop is CASTDQSGQRPYEQYF. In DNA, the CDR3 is TGTGCCAGTACCGATCAATCAGGACAGCGTCCCTACGAGCAGTACTTC. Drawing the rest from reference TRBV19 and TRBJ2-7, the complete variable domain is DGGITQSPKYLFRKEGQNVTLSCEQNLNHDAMYWYRQDPGQGLRLIYYSQIVNDFQKGDIAEGYSVSREKKESFPLTVTSAQKNPTAFYLCASTDQSGQRPYEQYFGPGTRLTVT.

The CDR3 region is CASRSGQTDTQYF. Written as DNA, the CDR3 is TGTGCCAGCAGATCAGGGCAGACAGATACGCAGTATTTT. This chain connects TRBV12-3 or TRBV12-4 to TRBJ2-3; D is possibly TRBD1 (5 bases). The CDR3 totals 13 residues. Between the trimmed V and J ends, which lost 6 bases and 3 bases, there was a span of 10 bases.

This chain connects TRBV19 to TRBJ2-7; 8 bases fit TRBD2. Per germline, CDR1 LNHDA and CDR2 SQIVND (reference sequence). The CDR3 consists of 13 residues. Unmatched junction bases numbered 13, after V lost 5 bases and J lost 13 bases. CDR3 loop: CASSLNTGTRPYF. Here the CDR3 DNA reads TGTGCCAGTAGTTTAAATACCGGGACTAGACCTTACTTC.

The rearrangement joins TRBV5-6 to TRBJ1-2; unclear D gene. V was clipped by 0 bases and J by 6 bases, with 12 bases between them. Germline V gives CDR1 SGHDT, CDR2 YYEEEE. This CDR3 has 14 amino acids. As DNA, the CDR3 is TGTGCCAGCAGCTTGGGTCAGGAAGGTGATGGCTACACCTTC. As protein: CASSLGQEGDGYTF.

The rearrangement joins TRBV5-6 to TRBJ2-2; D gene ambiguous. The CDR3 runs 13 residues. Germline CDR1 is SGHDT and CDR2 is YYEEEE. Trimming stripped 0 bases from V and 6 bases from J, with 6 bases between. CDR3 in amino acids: CASSLEPAGELFF. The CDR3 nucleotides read TGTGCCAGCAGCTTGGAGCCCGCCGGGGAGCTGTTTTTT.

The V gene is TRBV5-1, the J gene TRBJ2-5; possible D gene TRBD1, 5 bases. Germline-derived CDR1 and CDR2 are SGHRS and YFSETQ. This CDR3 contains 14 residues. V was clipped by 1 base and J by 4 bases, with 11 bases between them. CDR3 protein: CASSLSGAGETQYF. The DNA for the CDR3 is TGCGCCAGCAGCTTGTCTGGGGCCGGAGAGACCCAGTACTTC.

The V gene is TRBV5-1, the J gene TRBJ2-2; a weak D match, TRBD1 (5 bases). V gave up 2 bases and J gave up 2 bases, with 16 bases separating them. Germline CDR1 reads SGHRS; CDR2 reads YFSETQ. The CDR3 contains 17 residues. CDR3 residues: CASSFAPSQGNTGELFF. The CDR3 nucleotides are TGCGCCAGCAGCTTTGCCCCATCTCAGGGTAACACCGGGGAGCTGTTTTTT.

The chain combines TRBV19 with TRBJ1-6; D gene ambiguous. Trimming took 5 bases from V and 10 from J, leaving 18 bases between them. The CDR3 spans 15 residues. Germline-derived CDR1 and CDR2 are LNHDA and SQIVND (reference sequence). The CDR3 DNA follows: TGTGCCAGTAGTGGAGCTACGGCCGGGAACTCACCCCTCCACTTT. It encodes CASSGATAGNSPLHF. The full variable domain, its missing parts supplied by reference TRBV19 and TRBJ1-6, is DGGITQSPKYLFRKEGQNVTLSCEQNLNHDAMYWYRQDPGQGLRLIYYSQIVNDFQKGDIAEGYSVSREKKESFPLTVTSAQKNPTAFYLCASSGATAGNSPLHFGNGTRLTVT.

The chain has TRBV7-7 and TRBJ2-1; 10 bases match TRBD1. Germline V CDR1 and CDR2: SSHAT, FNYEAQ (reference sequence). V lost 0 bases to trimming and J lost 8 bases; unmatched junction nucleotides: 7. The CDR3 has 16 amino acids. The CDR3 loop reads CASSLAGTGAYYEQFF. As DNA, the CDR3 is TGTGCCAGCAGCTTAGCCGGGACAGGGGCATACTATGAGCAGTTCTTC.

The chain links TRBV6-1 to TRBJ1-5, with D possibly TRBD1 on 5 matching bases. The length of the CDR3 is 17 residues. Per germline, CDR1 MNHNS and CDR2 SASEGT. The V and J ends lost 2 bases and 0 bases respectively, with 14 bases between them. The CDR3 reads CASSERLGRYSNQPQHF. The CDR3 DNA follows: TGTGCCAGCAGTGAACGCTTGGGGCGATATAGCAATCAGCCCCAGCATTTT.

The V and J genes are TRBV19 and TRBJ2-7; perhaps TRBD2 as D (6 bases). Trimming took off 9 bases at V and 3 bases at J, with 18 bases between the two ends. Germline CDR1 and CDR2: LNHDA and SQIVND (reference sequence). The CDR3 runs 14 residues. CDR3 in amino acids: CASARDSTNYEQYF. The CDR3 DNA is TGTGCCAGCGCCCGGGACTCCACCAACTACGAGCAGTACTTC. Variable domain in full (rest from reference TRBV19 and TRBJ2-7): DGGITQSPKYLFRKEGQNVTLSCEQNLNHDAMYWYRQDPGQGLRLIYYSQIVNDFQKGDIAEGYSVSREKKESFPLTVTSAQKNPTAFYLCASARDSTNYEQYFGPGTRLTVT.

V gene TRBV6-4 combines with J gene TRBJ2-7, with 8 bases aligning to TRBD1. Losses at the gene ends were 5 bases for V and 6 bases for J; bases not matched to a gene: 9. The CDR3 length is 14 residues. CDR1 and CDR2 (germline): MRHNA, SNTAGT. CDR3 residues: CASSLFGQGSEQYF. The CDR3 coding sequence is TGTGCCAGCAGTCTTTTCGGACAGGGAAGCGAGCAGTACTTC.

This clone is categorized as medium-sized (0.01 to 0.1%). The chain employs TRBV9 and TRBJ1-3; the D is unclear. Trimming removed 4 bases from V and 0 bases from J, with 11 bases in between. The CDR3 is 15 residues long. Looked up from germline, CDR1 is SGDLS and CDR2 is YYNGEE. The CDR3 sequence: CASSPRSGSGNTIYF. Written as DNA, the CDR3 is TGTGCCAGCAGCCCAAGGTCGGGCTCTGGAAACACCATATATTTT. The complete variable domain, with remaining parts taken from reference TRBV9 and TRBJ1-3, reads DSGVTQTPKHLITATGQRVTLRCSPRSGDLSVYWYQQSLDQGLQFLIQYYNGEERAKGNILERFSAQQFPDLHSELNLSSLELGDSALYFCASSPRSGSGNTIYFGEGSWLTVV.

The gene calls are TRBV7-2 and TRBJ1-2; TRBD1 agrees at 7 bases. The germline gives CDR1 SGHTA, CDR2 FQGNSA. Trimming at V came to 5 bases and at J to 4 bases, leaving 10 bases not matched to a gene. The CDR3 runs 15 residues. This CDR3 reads CASSPRQGPLYGYTF. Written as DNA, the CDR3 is TGTGCCAGCAGCCCTAGACAGGGACCCCTCTATGGCTACACCTTC.

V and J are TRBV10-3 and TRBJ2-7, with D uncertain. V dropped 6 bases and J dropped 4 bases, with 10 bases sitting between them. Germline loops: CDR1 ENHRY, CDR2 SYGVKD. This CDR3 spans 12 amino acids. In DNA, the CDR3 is TGTGCCATCAGGCCCACCCGGTACGAGCAGTACTTC. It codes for CAIRPTRYEQYF.

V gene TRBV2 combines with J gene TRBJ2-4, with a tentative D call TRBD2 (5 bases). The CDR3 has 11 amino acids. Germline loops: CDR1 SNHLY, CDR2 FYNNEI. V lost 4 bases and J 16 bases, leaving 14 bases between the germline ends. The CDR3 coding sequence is TGTGCCAGCAGTGGATCCCGAGGAGGCTACTTC. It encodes CASSGSRGGYF.

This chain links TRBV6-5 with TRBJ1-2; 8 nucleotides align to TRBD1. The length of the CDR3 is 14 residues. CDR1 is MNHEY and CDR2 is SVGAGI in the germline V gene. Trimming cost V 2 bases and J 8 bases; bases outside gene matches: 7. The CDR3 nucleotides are TGTGCCAGCAGTTACATGGACAGGGAAGGAGGCTACACCTTC. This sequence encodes CASSYMDREGGYTF.

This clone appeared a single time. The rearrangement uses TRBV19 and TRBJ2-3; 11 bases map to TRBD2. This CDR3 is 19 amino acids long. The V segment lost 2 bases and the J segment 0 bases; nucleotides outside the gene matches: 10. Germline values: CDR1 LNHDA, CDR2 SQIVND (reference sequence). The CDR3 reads CASSIPVKGLAESTDTQYF. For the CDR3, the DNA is TGTGCCAGTAGTATACCTGTGAAGGGACTAGCGGAAAGCACAGATACGCAGTATTTT.

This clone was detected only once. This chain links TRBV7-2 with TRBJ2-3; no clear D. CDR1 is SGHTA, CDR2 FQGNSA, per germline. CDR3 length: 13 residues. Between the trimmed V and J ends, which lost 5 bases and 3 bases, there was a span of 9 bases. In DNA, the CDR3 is TGTGCCAGCAGCCCCGGTTGGACAGATACGCAGTATTTT. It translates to CASSPGWTDTQYF.

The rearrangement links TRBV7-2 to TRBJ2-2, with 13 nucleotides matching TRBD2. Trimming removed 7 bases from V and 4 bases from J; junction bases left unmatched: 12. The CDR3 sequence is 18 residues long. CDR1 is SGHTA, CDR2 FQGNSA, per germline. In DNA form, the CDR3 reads TGTGCCAGCACGTCCGGACTAGCGGGAGCGTGGGGCACCGGGGAGCTGTTTTTT. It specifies CASTSGLAGAWGTGELFF.

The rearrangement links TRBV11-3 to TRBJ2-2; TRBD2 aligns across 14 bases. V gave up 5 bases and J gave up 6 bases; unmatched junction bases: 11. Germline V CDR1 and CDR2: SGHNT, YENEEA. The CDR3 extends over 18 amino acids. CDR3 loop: CASSPSGTSGRGSGELFF. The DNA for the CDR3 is TGTGCCAGCAGCCCCTCCGGGACTAGCGGGAGAGGATCCGGGGAGCTGTTTTTT.

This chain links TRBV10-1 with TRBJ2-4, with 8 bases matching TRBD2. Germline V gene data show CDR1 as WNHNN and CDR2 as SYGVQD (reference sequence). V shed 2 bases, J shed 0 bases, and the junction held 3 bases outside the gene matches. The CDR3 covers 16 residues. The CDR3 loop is CASSEAGGLAKNIQYF. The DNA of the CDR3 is TGCGCCAGCAGTGAGGCGGGGGGCCTAGCCAAAAACATTCAGTACTTC.

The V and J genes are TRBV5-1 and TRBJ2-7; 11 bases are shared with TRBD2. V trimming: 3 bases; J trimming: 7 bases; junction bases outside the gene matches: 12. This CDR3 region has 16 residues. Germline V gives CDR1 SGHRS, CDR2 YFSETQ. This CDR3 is CASSSVAGGFGREQYF. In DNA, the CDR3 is TGCGCCAGCAGCTCGGTAGCGGGAGGGTTTGGTAGGGAGCAGTACTTC.